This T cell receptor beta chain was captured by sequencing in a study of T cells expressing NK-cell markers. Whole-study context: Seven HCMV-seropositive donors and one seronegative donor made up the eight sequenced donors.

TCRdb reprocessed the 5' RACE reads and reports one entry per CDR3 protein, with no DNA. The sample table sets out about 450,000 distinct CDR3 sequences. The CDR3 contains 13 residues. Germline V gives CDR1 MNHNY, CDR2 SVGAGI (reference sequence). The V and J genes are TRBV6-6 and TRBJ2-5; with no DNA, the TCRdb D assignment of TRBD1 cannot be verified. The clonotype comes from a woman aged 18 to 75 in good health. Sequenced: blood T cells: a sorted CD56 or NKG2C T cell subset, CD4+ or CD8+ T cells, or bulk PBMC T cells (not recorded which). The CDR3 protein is CASTPWGGETQYF.